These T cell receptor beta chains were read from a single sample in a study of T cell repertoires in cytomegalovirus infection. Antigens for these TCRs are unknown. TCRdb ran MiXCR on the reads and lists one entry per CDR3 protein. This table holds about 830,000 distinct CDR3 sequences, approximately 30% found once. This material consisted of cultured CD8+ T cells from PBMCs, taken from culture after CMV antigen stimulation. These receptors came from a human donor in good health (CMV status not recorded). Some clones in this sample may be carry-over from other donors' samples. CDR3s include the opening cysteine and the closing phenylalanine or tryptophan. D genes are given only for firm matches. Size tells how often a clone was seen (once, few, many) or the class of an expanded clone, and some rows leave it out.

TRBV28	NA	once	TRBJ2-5	CASSLTGRRDRLGETQYF	TGTGCCAGCAGTTTAACGGGAAGACGGGACCGCCTCGGAGAGACCCAGTACTTC
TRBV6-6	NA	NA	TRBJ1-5	CASSYPGEGPQHF	TGTGCCAGCAGTTACCCGGGGGAGGGGCCCCAGCATTTT
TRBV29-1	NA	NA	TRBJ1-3	CSVLGDYSGNTIYF	TGCAGCGTGTTAGGTGATTACTCTGGAAACACCATATATTTT
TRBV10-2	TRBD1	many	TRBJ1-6	CASSEFGTGVNSPLHF	TGCGCCAGCAGTGAGTTCGGGACAGGGGTTAATTCACCCCTCCACTTT
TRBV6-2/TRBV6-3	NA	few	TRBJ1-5	CASSESGTHQPQHF	TGTGCCAGCAGTGAGTCCGGGACCCATCAGCCCCAGCATTTT
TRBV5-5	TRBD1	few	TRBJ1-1	CASSLTGTGTLNTEAFF	TGTGCCAGCAGCCTTACCGGGACAGGGACTCTGAACACTGAAGCTTTCTTT
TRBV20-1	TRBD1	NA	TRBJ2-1	CSAGDRDTNEQFF	TGCAGTGCCGGGGACAGGGATACCAATGAGCAGTTCTTC
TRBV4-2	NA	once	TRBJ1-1	CASSQDRWPTVNTEAFF	TGTGCCAGCAGCCAAGACCGTTGGCCGACGGTGAACACTGAAGCTTTCTTT
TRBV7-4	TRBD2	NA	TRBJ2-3	CASSVTGTSGPGGTDTQYF	TGTGCCAGCAGCGTCACCGGGACTAGCGGTCCCGGGGGCACAGATACGCAGTATTTT
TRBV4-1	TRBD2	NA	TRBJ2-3	CASSHTGGFTDTQYF	TGCGCCAGCAGCCACACGGGGGGTTTCACAGATACGCAGTATTTT
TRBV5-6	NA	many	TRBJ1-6	CASSFIGSYNSPLHF	TGTGCCAGCAGCTTTATTGGGAGTTATAATTCACCCCTCCACTTT